This TCR beta chain originates from a study of beta chain features in type 1 diabetes. In germline, CDR1 is MDHEN, CDR2 SYDVKM. V was trimmed by 8 bases and J by 4 bases, leaving 11 bases between them. The CDR3 is 12 amino acids. The authors reverse transcribed all of the isolated RNA, so sequencing captured expressed TCRB transcripts. Data came from immunoSEQ multiplex PCR; TCRdb stores just in-frame clones and leaves some out. The sample contains about 900,000 clones, 17% of which appear only once. The sequence was obtained from a woman aged 18 to 35 in good health. The rearrangement uses TRBV28 and TRBJ1-2; D remains ambiguous. The sample was naive CD4+ T cells from blood. CDR3 region: CASYQTRYGYTF. DNA of the CDR3: TGTGCCAGCTACCAGACCCGCTATGGCTACACCTTC.